This T cell receptor beta chain came from a study of blood T cells in healthy people across ages. A second PCR, run for about 7 to 11 cycles, used a sample-barcoded 5' primer plus a J-beta primer mix. TCRdb re-derived calls from the 5' RACE reads in MiXCR, one entry per CDR3 protein. The sample includes around 1,800,000 distinct CDR3 sequences, approximately 39% of them seen just once. The CDR3 is 15 residues long. Looked up from germline, CDR1 is SNHLY and CDR2 is FYNNEI. With V trimmed by 7 bases and J by 0 bases, 3 bases remained unmatched. With respect to this clonotype: Its antigen is unidentified.

Findings and caveats of the study: The percentage of naive T cells correlated strongly with TCR beta diversity. PBMCs went unsorted, and a conclusive naive versus antigen-experienced comparison was therefore prevented. Possibly, changes in expanded clonotypes were confounded because donor CMV status was unknown. Those diversity estimates obtained from one million T cells were thought to be underestimates.

This rearrangement joins TRBV2 to TRBJ2-6, with 7 nucleotides matching TRBD1. Source material: blood. This receptor was obtained from a human donor in good health. The CDR3: CASTRTGSGANVLTF. In DNA form, the CDR3 reads TGTGCCAGCACGAGGACAGGCTCTGGGGCCAACGTCCTGACTTTC. The complete variable domain, with remaining parts taken from reference TRBV2 and TRBJ2-6, reads EPEVTQTPSHQVTQMGQEVILRCVPISNHLYFYWYRQILGQKVEFLVSFYNNEISEKSEIFDDQFSVERPDGSNFTLKIRSTKLEDSAMYFCASTRTGSGANVLTFGAGSRLTVL.